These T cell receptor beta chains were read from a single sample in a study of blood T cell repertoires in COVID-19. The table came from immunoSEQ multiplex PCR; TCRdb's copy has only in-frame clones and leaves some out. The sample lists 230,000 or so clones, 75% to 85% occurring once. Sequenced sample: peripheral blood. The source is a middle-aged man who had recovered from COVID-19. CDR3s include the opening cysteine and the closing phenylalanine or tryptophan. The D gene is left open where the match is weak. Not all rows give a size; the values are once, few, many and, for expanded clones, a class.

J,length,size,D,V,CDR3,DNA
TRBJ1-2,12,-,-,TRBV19,CASSIQGDGYTF,TGTGCCAGTAGTATACAGGGTGATGGCTACACCTTC
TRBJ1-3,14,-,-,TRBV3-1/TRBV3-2,CASSPGLSGNTIYF,TGTGCCAGCAGTCCAGGCCTCTCTGGAAACACCATATATTTT
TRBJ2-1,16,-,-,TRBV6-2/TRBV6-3,CASSYPQGLSYNEQFF,TGTGCCAGCAGTTACCCGCAGGGCCTCTCCTACAATGAGCAGTTCTTC
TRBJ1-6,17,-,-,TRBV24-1,CATSDTPGQLYNSPLHF,TGTGCCACCAGTGATACTCCGGGACAACTCTATAATTCACCCCTCCACTTT
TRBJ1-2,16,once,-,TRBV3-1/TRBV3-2,CASSQELGGANYGYTF,TGTGCCAGCAGCCAAGAATTGGGGGGAGCTAACTATGGCTACACCTTC
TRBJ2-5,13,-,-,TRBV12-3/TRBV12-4,CASSLGQKETQYF,TGTGCCAGCAGCCTTGGACAGAAAGAGACCCAGTACTTC
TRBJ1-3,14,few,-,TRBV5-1,CASSLTDSGNTIYF,TGCGCCAGCAGCTTGACAGACTCTGGAAACACCATATATTTT
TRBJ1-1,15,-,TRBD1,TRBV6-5,CASSDSGGRGTEAFF,TGTGCCAGCAGTGACTCAGGGGGTCGCGGAACTGAAGCTTTCTTT
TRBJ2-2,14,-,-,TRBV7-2,CASSPIQGPGELFF,TGTGCCAGCAGTCCTATACAGGGCCCCGGGGAGCTGTTTTTT
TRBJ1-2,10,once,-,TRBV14,CASSLSCYTF,TGTGCCAGCAGCCTGTCATGCTACACCTTC
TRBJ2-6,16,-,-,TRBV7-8,CASSTTGLSGANVLTF,TGTGCCAGCAGCACTACAGGGCTGTCTGGGGCCAACGTCCTGACTTTC
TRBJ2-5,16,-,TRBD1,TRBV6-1,CASSEGTGLRQETQYF,TGTGCCAGCAGTGAAGGGACAGGGCTTCGACAAGAGACCCAGTACTTC
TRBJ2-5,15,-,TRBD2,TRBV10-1,CASSSGGGVGETQYF,TGCGCCAGCAGTTCCGGGGGGGGAGTGGGAGAGACCCAGTACTTC
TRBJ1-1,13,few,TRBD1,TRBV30,CAWSVLRGAEAFF,TGTGCCTGGAGTGTACTCAGGGGGGCTGAAGCTTTCTTT
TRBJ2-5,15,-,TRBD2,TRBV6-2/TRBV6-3,CASSRGTTYQETQYF,TGTGCCAGCAGCCGGGGGACTACCTACCAAGAGACCCAGTACTTC
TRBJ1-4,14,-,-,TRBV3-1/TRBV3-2,CASSTTGINEKLFF,TGTGCCAGCAGCACGACAGGCATTAATGAAAAACTGTTTTTT
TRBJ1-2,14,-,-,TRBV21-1,CASRIQQGFYGYTF,TGTGCCAGCAGGATACAACAGGGGTTCTATGGCTACACCTTC
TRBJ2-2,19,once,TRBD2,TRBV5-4,CASSPSGTSGMTNTGELFF,TGTGCCAGCAGCCCATCCGGGACTAGCGGGATGACGAACACCGGGGAGCTGTTTTTT
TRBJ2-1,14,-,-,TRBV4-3,CASSQVIKFGEQFF,TGCGCCAGCAGCCAAGTAATCAAGTTCGGTGAGCAGTTCTTC
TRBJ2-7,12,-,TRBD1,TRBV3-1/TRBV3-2,CASSKDRVEQYF,TGTGCCAGCAGCAAAGACAGGGTCGAGCAGTACTTC
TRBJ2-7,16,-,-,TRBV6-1,CASRERSGLSSYEQYF,TGTGCCAGCAGGGAAAGATCGGGTTTGAGCTCCTACGAGCAGTACTTC
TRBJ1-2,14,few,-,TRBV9,CASSADFADYGYTF,TGTGCCAGCAGCGCTGATTTCGCGGACTATGGCTACACCTTC
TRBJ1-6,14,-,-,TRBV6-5,CASSGGMVNSPLHF,TGTGCCAGCAGCGGCGGGATGGTTAATTCACCCCTCCACTTT
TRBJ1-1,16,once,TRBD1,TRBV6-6,CASSRQGQGGNTEAFF,TGTGCCAGCAGTAGACAAGGACAGGGTGGGAACACTGAAGCTTTCTTT
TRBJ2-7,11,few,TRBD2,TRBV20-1,CSAGLSYEQYF,TGCAGTGCGGGACTAAGCTACGAGCAGTACTTC
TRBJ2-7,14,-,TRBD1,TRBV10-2,CASRAGGEGYEQYF,TGCGCCAGCAGAGCAGGGGGAGAGGGATACGAGCAGTACTTC
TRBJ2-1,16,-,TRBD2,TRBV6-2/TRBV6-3,CASSDHLSGRKDEQFF,TGTGCCAGCAGTGACCATCTTAGCGGGAGGAAGGATGAGCAGTTCTTC
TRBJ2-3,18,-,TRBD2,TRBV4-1,CASSQGGLAATSTDTQYF,TGCGCCAGCAGCCAGGGTGGACTAGCGGCAACTAGCACAGATACGCAGTATTTT
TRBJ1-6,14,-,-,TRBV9,CASSVRDTNSPLHF,TGTGCCAGCAGCGTCCGGGACACTAATTCACCCCTCCACTTT
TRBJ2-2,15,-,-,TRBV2,CASSVRDANTGELFF,TGTGCCAGCAGTGTCCGGGATGCGAACACCGGGGAGCTGTTTTTT
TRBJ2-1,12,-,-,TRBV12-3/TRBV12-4,CASSSRGYEQFF,TGTGCCAGCAGTTCGAGGGGGTATGAGCAGTTCTTC
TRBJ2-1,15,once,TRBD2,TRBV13,CASSLGTSGRNEQFF,TGTGCCAGCAGCTTAGGGACTAGCGGGAGGAATGAGCAGTTCTTC
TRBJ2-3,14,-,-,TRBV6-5,CASLRNLNTDTQYF,TGTGCCAGCCTACGAAACCTCAACACAGATACGCAGTATTTT
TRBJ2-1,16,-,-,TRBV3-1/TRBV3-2,CASSPLDKGFYNEQFF,TGTGCCAGCAGCCCCCTGGACAAAGGCTTTTACAATGAGCAGTTCTTC
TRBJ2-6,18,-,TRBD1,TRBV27,CASSFAGQGKSGANVLTF,TGTGCCAGCAGTTTCGCCGGACAGGGGAAATCTGGGGCCAACGTCCTGACTTTC
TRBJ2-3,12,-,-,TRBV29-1,CSARYPTDTQYF,TGCAGCGCCCGGTACCCCACAGATACGCAGTATTTT
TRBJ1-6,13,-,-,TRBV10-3,CAINAGYNSPLHF,TGTGCCATCAACGCAGGGTATAATTCACCCCTCCACTTT
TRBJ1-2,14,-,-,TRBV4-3,CASSQDGGYYGYTF,TGCGCCAGCAGCCAAGATGGCGGTTACTATGGCTACACCTTC
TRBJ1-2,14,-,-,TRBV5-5,CASSAGFSNYGYTF,TGTGCCAGCAGCGCCGGGTTCTCTAACTATGGCTACACCTTC
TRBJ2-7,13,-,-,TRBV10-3,CAISRPDPYEQYF,TGTGCCATCAGCAGGCCCGACCCCTACGAGCAGTACTTC
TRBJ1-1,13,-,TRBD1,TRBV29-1,CSVDQGAISEAFF,TGCAGCGTTGACCAGGGGGCAATATCTGAAGCTTTCTTT
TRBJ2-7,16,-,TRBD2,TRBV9,CASSVLLASSSYEQYF,TGTGCCAGCAGCGTTCTACTAGCGTCATCCTCCTACGAGCAGTACTTC
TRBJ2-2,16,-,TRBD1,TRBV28,CASLGVTGENTGELFF,TGTGCCAGCTTAGGGGTCACAGGGGAGAACACCGGGGAGCTGTTTTTT
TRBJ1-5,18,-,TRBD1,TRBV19,CASSTGQGSLVGNQPQHF,TGTGCCAGTAGTACGGGACAGGGGTCTTTAGTTGGCAATCAGCCCCAGCATTTT
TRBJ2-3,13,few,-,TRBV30,CAWSSISRDTQYF,TGTGCCTGGAGTTCAATTAGTCGGGATACGCAGTATTTT
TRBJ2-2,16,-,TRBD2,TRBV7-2,CASSLRPSGNTGELFF,TGTGCCAGCAGCTTGCGACCTAGCGGGAACACCGGGGAGCTGTTTTTT
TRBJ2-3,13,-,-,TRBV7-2,CASSLQVTDTQYF,TGTGCCAGCAGCTTACAGGTGACAGATACGCAGTATTTT